A single sample is the source of the 5 T cell receptor beta chains below, sequenced in a study of blood T cell repertoires in COVID-19 (dated by TCRdb to about 2020). The library was generated by the immunoSEQ multiplex PCR assay. TCRdb stores this immuneACCESS table with in-frame sequences only. Part of the clones is absent; in the studies checked, under half of the shortfall reflects unresolved V genes, and no reason is known for the rest. For this sample there are around 77,000 clones; approximately 90% appear just once. Of the sample, less than 6% falls within the top ten clones. What was sequenced was peripheral blood. These receptors originate from a woman aged 60-75 years with active COVID-19.

The chain recombines TRBV28 with TRBJ1-2; D unclear. The germline CDR1 and CDR2 sequences are MDHEN and SYDVKM. Trimming removed 10 bases from V and 1 base from J, with 19 bases in between. This CDR3 is 15 amino acids long. The CDR3: CATARGPGGNYGYTF. CDR3 sequence (DNA): TGTGCCACCGCCCGAGGTCCGGGTGGTAACTATGGCTACACCTTC.

This chain links TRBV19 with TRBJ2-1; 7 positions match TRBD2. With 3 bases clipped from V and 7 bases from J, the junction kept 6 bases outside the gene matches. CDR3 size: 14 residues. CDR1 and CDR2 from the germline V gene are LNHDA and SQIVND (reference sequence). In nucleotides, the CDR3 is TGTGCCAGTAGTATGGGAGGGGCCCGGAATGAGCAGTTCTTC. It codes for CASSMGGARNEQFF.

The CDR3 sequence is CASSPPPGQGTDGYTF. For the CDR3, the DNA is TGTGCCAGCAGCCCCCCCCCGGGACAGGGTACGGATGGCTACACCTTC. This chain joins TRBV9 and TRBJ1-2; TRBD1 matches 9 bases. Losses at the gene ends were 4 bases for V and 6 bases for J; bases not matched to a gene: 13. The CDR3 covers 16 residues. Germline V CDR1 and CDR2: SGDLS, YYNGEE.

The J gene is TRBJ1-5, the V gene TRBV6-1; D uncertain. Germline V lookup: CDR1 MNHNS, CDR2 SASEGT. Trimming stripped 2 bases from V and 3 bases from J, with 5 bases between. The CDR3 has 13 amino acids. The CDR3 sequence: CASSEYSNQPQHF. The CDR3 DNA follows: TGTGCCAGCAGTGAATATTCCAATCAGCCCCAGCATTTT.

The rearrangement uses TRBV27 and TRBJ2-5; 11 bases fit TRBD2. This CDR3 contains 17 residues. Germline V gene sequence: CDR1 MNHEY, CDR2 SMNVEV (reference sequence). V was clipped by 2 bases and J by 4 bases; unmatched bases: 9. CDR3 protein: CASSLRPSGRRVETQYF. For the CDR3, the DNA is TGTGCCAGCAGTTTACGGCCTAGCGGGAGGAGGGTAGAGACCCAGTACTTC.